This TCR beta chain was recovered during a study of blood T cell repertoires in COVID-19 (dated by TCRdb to 2020 to 2022). Background for the entire study: Samples covering the acute and convalescent phases of COVID-19 were provided by collaborators in the United States, Italy and Spain. The samples were drawn from two sources: the first 160 participants of the ongoing ImmuneRACE study, and 1,254 subjects contributed by 6 global collaborators. Nearly every sample came with metadata listing a de-identified subject ID, COVID-19 status, age in years and sex. The dataset comprised deeply sampled blood TCRbeta repertoires from subjects exposed to, actively infected with, or recovered from COVID-19. Where HLA class I and class II types were available, the types were taken from metadata supplied by the sample provider, not from assay-based typing. The material from the prospective study consisted of cDNA or gDNA derived from T cells, B-cell-depleted T cells, or PBMCs. A freely available public database, intended as a resource for researchers studying the immune response to SARS-CoV-2, is where the repertoires were released. Summary of the overall study and its limitations: Clinical and demographic metadata were provided uncurated, with the amount varying by source and participant.

Trimming costs V 3 bases and J 2 bases, and their ends lie 10 bases apart. According to the germline V gene (reference sequence), CDR1 reads DFQATT and CDR2 reads SNEGSKA. The CDR3 holds 13 amino acids from the cysteine to the phenylalanine. Only the CDR3 portion is preserved as DNA: 39 bases, with reading frame beginning at the first base. TCRbeta CDR3 regions were amplified from genomic DNA by means of the immunoSEQ Assay, a bias-controlled multiplex PCR. Regarding the original processing steps: The number of nucleated cells in each sample was estimated by amplification of reference gene primers within the assay. To quantify the absolute abundance of each unique TCRbeta CDR3 rearrangement, sequence reads were collapsed and filtered. For each sample, productive Simpson clonality was calculated as the square root of Simpson's diversity index over productive rearrangements. The clones in this table, taken by TCRdb from immuneACCESS, are in-frame only. Not every clone is retained; where verified, under half of the shortfall comes from an unresolved V gene, and the cause of the rest is unknown. For V, J and clone size, that table is used; D and trimming come from the DNA. This sample gives around 80,000 clones in total; about four fifths of them show up just once. Approximately 12% of the sample rests with the top ten.

Each collaborating institution followed its own protocols to collect whole blood in K2EDTA tubes. For TCRbeta analysis, collaborators shipped samples in one of three forms: frozen whole blood, isolated PBMCs, or DNA extracted from either of those sample types. Note on this clone: It lacks a known antigen. One base away there is no much larger clone; base qualities are not given.

The source material was peripheral blood. The rearrangement combines TRBV20-1 with TRBJ2-5; the D region possibly corresponds to TRBD1 (5 bases align). The origin of this receptor is an older man with acute or convalescent COVID-19. The sequenced DNA is TGCAGTGCTAGTCCTGACAGACAAGAGACCCAGTACTTC. Its protein is CSASPDRQETQYF.